This T cell receptor beta chain is from a study of cytomegalovirus exposure and HLA in healthy donors. Regarding the study as a whole: It was reported that the classifier diagnosed cytomegalovirus status with high specificity and sensitivity in both the original and validation cohorts.

PCR employed 60 Vbeta and 13 Jbeta primers. In the source study's methods: Later, 80 million or so unique TCR beta chains were counted in an analysis, and approximately 9.9 million of them were shared. Sequencing was performed with immunoSEQ multiplex PCR; in TCRdb, only in-frame clones are kept and a portion is missing. Clone size and V and J calls were adopted from that table, with D and trimming inferred from the DNA. The table records 180,000 or so clones, approximately 79% of them present only once. Concerning this clone: Antigen unknown.

The V end lost 2 bases, the J end lost 3 bases, and 10 bases lay between the germline ends. Germline CDR1 SNHLY, CDR2 FYNNEI. The CDR3 consists of 14 residues. The receptor was derived from a man aged 45-65 years in good health and CMV-seropositive. V and J are TRBV2 and TRBJ2-5, with D possibly TRBD2 on 5 matching bases. The sample was PBMCs. CDR3: CASSELGLKETQYF. The DNA of the CDR3 is TGTGCCAGCAGTGAATTAGGACTGAAAGAGACCCAGTACTTC.